This T cell receptor beta chain was captured in a study of cytomegalovirus exposure and HLA in healthy donors. Findings and limits, study-wide: The authors later found most CMV-associated TCR beta chains appeared HLA-restricted. Cytomegalovirus status was reportedly diagnosed by the classifier with high sensitivity and specificity.

PCR amplification relied on 60 Vbeta primers (plus 13 Jbeta primers). The table came from immunoSEQ multiplex PCR; TCRdb's copy has only in-frame clones and leaves some out. The data hold roughly 120,000 clones, with 82% observed a single time. With regard to this clone: The target antigen is unknown.

V lost 4 bases to trimming and J lost 5 bases, with 12 bases between them. Germline V gene lookup returns CDR1 SGHRS and CDR2 YFSETQ. There are 14 residues in the CDR3. The receptor was derived from a male donor in good health and CMV-seropositive. The genes are TRBV5-1 and TRBJ1-4, with D uncertain. The specimen was PBMCs. The CDR3 reads CASSQQRANEKLFF. The CDR3 coding sequence is TGCGCCAGCAGCCAACAGCGGGCGAATGAAAAACTGTTTTTT.